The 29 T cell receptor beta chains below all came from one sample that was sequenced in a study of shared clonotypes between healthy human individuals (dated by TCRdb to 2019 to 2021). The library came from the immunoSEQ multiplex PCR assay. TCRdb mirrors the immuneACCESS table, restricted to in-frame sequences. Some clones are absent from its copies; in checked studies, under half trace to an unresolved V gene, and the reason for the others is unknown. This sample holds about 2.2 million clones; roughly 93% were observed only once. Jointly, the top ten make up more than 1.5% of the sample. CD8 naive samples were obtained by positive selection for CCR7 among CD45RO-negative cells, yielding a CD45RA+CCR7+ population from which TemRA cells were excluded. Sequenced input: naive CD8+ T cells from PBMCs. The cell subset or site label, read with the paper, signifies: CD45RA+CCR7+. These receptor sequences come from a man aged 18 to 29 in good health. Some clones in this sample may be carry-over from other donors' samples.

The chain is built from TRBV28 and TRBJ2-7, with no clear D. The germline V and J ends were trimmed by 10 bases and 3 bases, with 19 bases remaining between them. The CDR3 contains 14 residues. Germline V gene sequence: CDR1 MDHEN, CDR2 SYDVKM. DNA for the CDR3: TGTGCCACCACCTTAGTTACAGAAGACTACGAGCAGTACTTC. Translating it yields CATTLVTEDYEQYF.

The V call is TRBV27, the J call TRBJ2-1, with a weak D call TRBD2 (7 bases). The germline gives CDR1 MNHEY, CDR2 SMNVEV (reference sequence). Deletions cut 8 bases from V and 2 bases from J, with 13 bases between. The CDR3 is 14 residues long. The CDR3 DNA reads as TGTGCCAGCCGAGGGGGAGGGCCCTACAATGAGCAGTTCTTC. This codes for CASRGGGPYNEQFF.

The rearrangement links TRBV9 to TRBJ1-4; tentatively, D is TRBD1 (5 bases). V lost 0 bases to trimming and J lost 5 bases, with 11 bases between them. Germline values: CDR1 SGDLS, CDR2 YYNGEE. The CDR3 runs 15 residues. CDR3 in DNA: TGTGCCAGCAGCGTAGGAGCAGGGAGAAATGAAAAACTGTTTTTT. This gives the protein CASSVGAGRNEKLFF.

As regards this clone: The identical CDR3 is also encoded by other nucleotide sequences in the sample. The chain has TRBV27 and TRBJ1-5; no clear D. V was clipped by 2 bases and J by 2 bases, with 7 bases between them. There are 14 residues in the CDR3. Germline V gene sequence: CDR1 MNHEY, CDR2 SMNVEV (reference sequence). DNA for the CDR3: TGTGCCAGCAGTTTAGGCGTGGGCAATCAGCCCCAGCATTTT. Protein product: CASSLGVGNQPQHF.

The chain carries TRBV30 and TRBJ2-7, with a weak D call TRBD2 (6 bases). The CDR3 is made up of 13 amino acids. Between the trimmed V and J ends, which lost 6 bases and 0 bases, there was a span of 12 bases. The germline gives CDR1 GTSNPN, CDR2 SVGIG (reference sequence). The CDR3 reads CACFGGGSYEQYF. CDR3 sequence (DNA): TGTGCCTGTTTTGGGGGAGGCTCCTACGAGCAGTACTTC.

The CDR3 DNA reads as TGCGCCAGCAGGCCCGGGGGGGTCAATGAGCAGTTCTTC. The encoded protein is CASRPGGVNEQFF. V usage is TRBV10-2 and J usage is TRBJ2-1; 8 positions agree with TRBD2. V trimming: 6 bases; J trimming: 6 bases; junction bases outside the gene matches: 4. CDR3 length: 13 amino acids. In germline, CDR1 is WSHSY, CDR2 SAAADI.

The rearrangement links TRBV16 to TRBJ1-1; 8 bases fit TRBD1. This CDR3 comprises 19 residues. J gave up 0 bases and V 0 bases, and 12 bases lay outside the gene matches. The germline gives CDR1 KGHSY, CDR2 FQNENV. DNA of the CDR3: TGTGCCAGCAGCCAATCGATCCCGGCAGGGGGCCTTATGAACACTGAAGCTTTCTTT. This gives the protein CASSQSIPAGGLMNTEAFF.

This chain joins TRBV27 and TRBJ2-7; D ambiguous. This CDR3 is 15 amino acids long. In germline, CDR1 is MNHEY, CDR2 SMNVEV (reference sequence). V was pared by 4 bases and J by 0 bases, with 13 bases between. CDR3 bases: TGTGCCAGCAGTTCATCCGGACGGTCCTCCTACGAGCAGTACTTC. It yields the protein CASSSSGRSSYEQYF.

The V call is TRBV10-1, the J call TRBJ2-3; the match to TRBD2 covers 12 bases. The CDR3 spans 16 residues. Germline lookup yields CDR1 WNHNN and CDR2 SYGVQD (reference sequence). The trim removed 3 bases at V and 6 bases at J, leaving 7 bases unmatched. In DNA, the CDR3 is TGCGCCAGCAGTGACCCGACTAGCGGGAGTGCTGATACGCAGTATTTT. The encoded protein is CASSDPTSGSADTQYF.

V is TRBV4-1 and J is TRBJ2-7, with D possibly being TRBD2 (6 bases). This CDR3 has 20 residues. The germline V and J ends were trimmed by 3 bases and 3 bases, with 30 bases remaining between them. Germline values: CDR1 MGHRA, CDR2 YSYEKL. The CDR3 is CASSQTFGLLGGADHYEQYF. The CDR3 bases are TGCGCCAGCAGCCAGACCTTTGGGCTCCTGGGCGGGGCGGACCACTACGAGCAGTACTTC.

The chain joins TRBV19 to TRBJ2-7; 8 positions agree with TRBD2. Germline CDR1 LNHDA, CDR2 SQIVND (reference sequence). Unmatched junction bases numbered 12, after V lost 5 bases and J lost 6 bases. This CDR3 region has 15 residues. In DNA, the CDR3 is TGTGCCAGTAGTTCTTTAGCGGGGAGAGAGGTCGAGCAGTACTTC. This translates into CASSSLAGREVEQYF.

For the CDR3, the DNA is TGTGCCAGCCAGACTCTAGCGGCCAATGAGCAGTTCTTC. Its protein product is CASQTLAANEQFF. J is TRBJ2-1 and V is TRBV27, with 7 bases matching TRBD2. The V gene end was trimmed by 8 bases and the J gene end by 6 bases; junction bases not matched to a gene: 7. This CDR3 has 13 residues. CDR1 is MNHEY and CDR2 is SMNVEV in the germline V gene (reference sequence).

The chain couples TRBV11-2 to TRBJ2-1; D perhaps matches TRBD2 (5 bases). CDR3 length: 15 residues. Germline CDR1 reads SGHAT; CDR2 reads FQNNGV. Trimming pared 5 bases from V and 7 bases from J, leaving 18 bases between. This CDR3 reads CASSPGVGPGNEQFF. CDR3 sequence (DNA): TGTGCCAGCAGCCCCGGTGTAGGGCCGGGGAATGAGCAGTTCTTC. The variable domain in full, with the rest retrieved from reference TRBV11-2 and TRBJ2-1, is EAGVAQSPRYKIIEKRQSVAFWCNPISGHATLYWYQQILGQGPKLLIQFQNNGVVDDSQLPKDRFSAERLKGVDSTLKIQPAKLEDSAVYLCASSPGVGPGNEQFFGPGTRLTVL.

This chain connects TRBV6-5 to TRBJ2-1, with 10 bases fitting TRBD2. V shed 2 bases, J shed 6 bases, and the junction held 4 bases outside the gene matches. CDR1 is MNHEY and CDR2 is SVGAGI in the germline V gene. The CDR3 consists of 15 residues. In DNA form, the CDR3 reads TGTGCCAGCAGTTACCTAGCGGGAGTTTTCAATGAGCAGTTCTTC. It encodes CASSYLAGVFNEQFF.

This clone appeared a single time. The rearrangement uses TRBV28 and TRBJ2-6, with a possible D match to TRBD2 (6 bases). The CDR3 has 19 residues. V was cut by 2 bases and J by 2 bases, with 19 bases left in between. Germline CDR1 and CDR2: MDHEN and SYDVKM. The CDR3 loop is CASSLRGKATLAGANVLTF. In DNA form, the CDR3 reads TGTGCCAGCAGTTTACGGGGGAAAGCAACTTTGGCTGGGGCCAACGTCCTGACTTTC.

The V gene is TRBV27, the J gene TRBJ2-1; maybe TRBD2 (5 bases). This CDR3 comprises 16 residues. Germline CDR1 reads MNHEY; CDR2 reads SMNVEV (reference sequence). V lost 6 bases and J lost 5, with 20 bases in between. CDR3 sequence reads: CASRTRLPGLDNEQFF. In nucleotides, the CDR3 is TGTGCCAGCAGAACCCGACTACCCGGGTTGGACAATGAGCAGTTCTTC.

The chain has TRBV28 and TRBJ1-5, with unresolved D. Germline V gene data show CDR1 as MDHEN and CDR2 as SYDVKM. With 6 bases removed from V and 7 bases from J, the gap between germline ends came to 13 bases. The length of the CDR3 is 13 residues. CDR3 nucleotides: TGTGCCAGCAGCTACGGCTACGGGCAGCCCCAGCATTTT. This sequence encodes CASSYGYGQPQHF. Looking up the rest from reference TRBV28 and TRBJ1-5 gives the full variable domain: DVKVTQSSRYLVKRTGEKVFLECVQDMDHENMFWYRQDPGLGLRLIYFSYDVKMKEKGDIPEGYSVSREKKERFSLILESASTNQTSMYLCASSYGYGQPQHFGDGTRLSIL.

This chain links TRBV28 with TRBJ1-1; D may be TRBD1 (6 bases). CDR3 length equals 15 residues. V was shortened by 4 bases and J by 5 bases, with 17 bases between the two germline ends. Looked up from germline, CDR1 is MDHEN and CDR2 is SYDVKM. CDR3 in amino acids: CASSSYRAVVTEAFF. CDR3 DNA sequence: TGTGCCAGCAGTTCCTACAGGGCGGTGGTAACTGAAGCTTTCTTT.

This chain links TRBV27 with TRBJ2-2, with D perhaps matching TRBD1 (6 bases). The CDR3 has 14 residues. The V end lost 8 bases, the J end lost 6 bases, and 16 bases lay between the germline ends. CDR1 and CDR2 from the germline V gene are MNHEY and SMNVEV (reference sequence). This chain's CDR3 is CASRDQQGSGELFF. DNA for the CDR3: TGTGCCAGCCGCGACCAACAGGGATCCGGGGAGCTGTTTTTT.

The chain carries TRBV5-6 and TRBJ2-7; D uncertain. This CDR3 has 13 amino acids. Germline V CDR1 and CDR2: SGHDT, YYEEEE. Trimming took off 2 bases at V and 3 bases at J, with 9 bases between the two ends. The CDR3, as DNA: TGTGCCAGCAGCTTCGTCGGAAACTACGAGCAGTACTTC. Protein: CASSFVGNYEQYF.

CDR3 sequence (DNA): TGTGCCTGGAGTGGATCCGGGCCCGGATACAATGAGCAGTTCTTC. This codes for CAWSGSGPGYNEQFF. The chain is built from TRBV30 and TRBJ2-1; D remains ambiguous. Trimming took 1 base from V and 4 from J, leaving 14 bases between them. The CDR3 runs 15 residues. The V gene's germline CDR1 is GTSNPN and CDR2 SVGIG (reference sequence).

The CDR3 sequence: CASSLVVTDTQYF. The CDR3, as DNA: TGTGCCAGCAGCTTAGTAGTCACAGATACGCAGTATTTT. This chain links TRBV11-2 with TRBJ2-3; D gene ambiguous. Germline V lookup: CDR1 SGHAT, CDR2 FQNNGV. The CDR3 loop spans 13 amino acids. V was cut by 1 base and J by 2 bases, with 4 bases left in between.

The CDR3 DNA reads TGCGCCAGCAGCTGGGGGGGCAGTTCAGATACGCAGTATTTT. Its protein is CASSWGGSSDTQYF. This chain connects TRBV5-1 to TRBJ2-3, with D possibly matching TRBD2 (7 bases). The V and J ends lost 3 bases and 4 bases respectively, with 12 bases between them. The CDR3 is 14 residues long. Germline CDR1 is SGHRS and CDR2 is YFSETQ.

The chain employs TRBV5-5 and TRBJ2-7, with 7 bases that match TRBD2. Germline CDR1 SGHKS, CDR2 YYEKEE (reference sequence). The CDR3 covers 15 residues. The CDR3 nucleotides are TGTGCTACTAAATCGGGAGCGGGAAATTCCTACGAGCAGTACTTC. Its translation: CATKSGAGNSYEQYF.

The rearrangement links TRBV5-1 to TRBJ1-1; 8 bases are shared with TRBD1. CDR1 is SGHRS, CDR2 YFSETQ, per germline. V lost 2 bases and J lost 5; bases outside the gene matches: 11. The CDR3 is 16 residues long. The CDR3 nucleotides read TGCGCCAGCAGCTTTGGGACAGGACTCACTTGGACTGAAGCTTTCTTT. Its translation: CASSFGTGLTWTEAFF.

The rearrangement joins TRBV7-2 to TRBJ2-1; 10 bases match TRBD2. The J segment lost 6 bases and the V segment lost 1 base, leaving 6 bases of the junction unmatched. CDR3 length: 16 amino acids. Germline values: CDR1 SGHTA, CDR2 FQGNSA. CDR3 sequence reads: CASSLEREGLGNEQFF. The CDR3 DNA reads TGTGCCAGCAGCTTAGAGCGGGAGGGCCTGGGCAATGAGCAGTTCTTC.

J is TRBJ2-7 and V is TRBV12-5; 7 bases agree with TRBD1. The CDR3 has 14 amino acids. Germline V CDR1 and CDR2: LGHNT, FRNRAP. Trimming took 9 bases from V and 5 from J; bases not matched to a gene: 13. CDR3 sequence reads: CARDRTGDKNEQYF. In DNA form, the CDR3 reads TGTGCTAGGGATCGGACAGGTGATAAGAACGAGCAGTACTTC.

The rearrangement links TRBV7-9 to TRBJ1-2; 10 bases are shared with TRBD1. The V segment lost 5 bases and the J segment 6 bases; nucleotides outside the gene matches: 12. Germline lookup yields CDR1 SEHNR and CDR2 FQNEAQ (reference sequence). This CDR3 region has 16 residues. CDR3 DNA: TGTGCCAGCAGCGACAGGGACAGGGGATTTATTAATGGCTACACCTTC. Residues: CASSDRDRGFINGYTF.

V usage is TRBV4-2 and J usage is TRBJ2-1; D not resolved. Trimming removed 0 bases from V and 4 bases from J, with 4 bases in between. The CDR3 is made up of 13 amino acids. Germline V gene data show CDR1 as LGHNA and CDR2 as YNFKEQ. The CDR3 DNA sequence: TGTGCCAGCAGCCAAGACGGTTACAATGAGCAGTTCTTC. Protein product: CASSQDGYNEQFF.